This T cell receptor beta chain originates from a study of cytomegalovirus exposure and HLA in healthy donors. Study-wide background: In an early release, HLA-typed donors contributed tens of millions of unique TCR sequences. Regarding the study as a whole: A later analysis associated 15,000 or so TCR beta sequences with HLA alleles at a 0.05 false discovery rate. One cluster of highly shared sequence variants probably arose as a sequencing artifact. Per a prior analysis, the majority of TCR beta V segments were productive roughly 90% or roughly 30% of the time.

This CDR3 has 14 residues. Germline V gene data show CDR1 as SGDLS and CDR2 as YYNGEE. V was cut by 7 bases and J by 2 bases, with 14 bases left in between. On this clone itself: What it binds is not known.

The PCR used 60 Vbeta and 13 Jbeta primers. Libraries were prepared by immunoSEQ multiplex PCR; TCRdb keeps only in-frame clonotypes and omits some of them. The sample data list 100,000 to 150,000 clones. This sequence joins TRBV9 and TRBJ2-3; D possibly corresponds to TRBD2 (5 bases). Sequencing used PBMCs. The receptor was derived from a man younger than 35 in good health and CMV-seronegative. CDR3 DNA sequence: TGTGCCAGCTCTCCGGGGTCCTACACAGATACGCAGTATTTT. Its translation: CASSPGSYTDTQYF.